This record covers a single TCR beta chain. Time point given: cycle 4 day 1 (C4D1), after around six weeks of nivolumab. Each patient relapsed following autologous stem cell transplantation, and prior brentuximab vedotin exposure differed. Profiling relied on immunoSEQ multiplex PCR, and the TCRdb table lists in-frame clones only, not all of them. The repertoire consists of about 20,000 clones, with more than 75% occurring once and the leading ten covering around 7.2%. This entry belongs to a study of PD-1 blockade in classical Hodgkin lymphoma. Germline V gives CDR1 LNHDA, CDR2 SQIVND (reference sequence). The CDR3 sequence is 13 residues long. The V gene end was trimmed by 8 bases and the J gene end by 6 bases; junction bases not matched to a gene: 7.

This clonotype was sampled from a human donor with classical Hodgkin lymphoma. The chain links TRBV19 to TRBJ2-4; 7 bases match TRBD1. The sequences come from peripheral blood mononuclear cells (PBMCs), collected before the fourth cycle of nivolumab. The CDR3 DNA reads TGTGCCAGTGCCGGGACAGATTTAAACATTCAGTACTTC. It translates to CASAGTDLNIQYF.